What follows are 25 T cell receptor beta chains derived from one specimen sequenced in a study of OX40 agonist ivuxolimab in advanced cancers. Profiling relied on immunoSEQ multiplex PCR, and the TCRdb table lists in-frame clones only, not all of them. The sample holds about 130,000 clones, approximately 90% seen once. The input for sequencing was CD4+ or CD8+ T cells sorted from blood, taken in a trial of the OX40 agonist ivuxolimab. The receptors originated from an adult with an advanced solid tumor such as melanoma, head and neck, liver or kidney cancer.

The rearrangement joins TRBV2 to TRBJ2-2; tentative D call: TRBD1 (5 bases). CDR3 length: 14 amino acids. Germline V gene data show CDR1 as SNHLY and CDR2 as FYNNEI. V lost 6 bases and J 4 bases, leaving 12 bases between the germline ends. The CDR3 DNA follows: TGTGCCAGCAGCGGTATCCAGGGCACCGGGGAGCTGTTTTTT. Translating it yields CASSGIQGTGELFF.

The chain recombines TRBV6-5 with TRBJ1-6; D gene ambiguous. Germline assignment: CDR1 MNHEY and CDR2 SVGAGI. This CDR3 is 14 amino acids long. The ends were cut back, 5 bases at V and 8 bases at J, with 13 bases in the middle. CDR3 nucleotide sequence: TGTGCCAGCAGTCTAGTTCCAACGGATTCACCCCTCCACTTT. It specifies CASSLVPTDSPLHF.

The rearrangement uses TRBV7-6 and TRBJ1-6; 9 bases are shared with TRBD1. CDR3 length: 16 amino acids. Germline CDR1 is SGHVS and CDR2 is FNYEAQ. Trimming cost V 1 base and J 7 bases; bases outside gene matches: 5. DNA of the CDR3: TGTGCCAGCAGCTTAGAGAGGACAGGGGTAAATTCACCCCTCCACTTT. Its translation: CASSLERTGVNSPLHF.

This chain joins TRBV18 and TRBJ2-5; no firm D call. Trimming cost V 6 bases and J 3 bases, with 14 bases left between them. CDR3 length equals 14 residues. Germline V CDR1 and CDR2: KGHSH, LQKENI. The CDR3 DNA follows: TGTGCCAGCTCGGCTGGTCACATGAAAGAGACCCAGTACTTC. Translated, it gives CASSAGHMKETQYF.

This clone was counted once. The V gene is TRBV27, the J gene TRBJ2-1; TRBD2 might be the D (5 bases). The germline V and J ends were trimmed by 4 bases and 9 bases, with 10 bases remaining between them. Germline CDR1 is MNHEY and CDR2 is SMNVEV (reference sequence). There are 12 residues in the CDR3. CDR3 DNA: TGTGCCAGCAGTTGGTCCGGGGTTGAGCAGTTCTTC. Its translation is CASSWSGVEQFF.

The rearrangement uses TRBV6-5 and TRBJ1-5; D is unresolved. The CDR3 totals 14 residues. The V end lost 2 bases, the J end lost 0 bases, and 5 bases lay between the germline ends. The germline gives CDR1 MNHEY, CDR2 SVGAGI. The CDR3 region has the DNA TGTGCCAGCAGTTACGGATATAGCAATCAGCCCCAGCATTTT. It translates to CASSYGYSNQPQHF.

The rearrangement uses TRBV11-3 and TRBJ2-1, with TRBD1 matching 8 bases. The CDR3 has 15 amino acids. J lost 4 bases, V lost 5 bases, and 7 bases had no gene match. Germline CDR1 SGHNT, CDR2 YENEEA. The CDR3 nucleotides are TGTGCCAGCAGCCGTGGTGGGACAGGATACAATGAGCAGTTCTTC. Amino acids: CASSRGGTGYNEQFF.

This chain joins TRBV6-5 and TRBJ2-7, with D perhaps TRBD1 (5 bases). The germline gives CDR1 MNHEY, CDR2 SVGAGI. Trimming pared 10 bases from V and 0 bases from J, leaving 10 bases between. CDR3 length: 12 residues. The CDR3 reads CATRQSSYEQYF. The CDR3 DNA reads TGTGCCACCCGACAGAGCTCCTACGAGCAGTACTTC.

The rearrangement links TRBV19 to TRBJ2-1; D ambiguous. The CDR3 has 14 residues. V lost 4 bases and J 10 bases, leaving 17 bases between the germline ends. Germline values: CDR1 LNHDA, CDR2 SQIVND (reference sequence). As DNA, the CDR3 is TGTGCCAGTAGTACCGTGAAGGTCGTTAAGGAGCAGTTCTTC. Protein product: CASSTVKVVKEQFF.

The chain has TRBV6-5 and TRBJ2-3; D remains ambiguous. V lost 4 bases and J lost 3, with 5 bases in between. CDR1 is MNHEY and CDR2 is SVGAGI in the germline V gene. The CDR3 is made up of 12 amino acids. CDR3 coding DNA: TGTGCCAGCAGTTTACCTACAGATACGCAGTATTTT. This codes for CASSLPTDTQYF.

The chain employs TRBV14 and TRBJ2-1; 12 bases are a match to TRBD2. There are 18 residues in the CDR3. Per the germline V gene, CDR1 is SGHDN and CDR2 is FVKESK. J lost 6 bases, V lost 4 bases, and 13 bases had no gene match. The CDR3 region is CASSRSRSTSGSVNEQFF. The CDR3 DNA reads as TGTGCCAGCAGCCGCTCACGCTCGACTAGCGGGAGTGTCAATGAGCAGTTCTTC.

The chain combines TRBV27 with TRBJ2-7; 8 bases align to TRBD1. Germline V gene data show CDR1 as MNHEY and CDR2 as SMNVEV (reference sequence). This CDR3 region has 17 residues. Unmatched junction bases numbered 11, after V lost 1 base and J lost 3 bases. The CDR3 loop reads CASSLWADRVYFYEQYF. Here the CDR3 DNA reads TGTGCCAGCAGTTTATGGGCGGACAGGGTCTATTTCTACGAGCAGTACTTC.

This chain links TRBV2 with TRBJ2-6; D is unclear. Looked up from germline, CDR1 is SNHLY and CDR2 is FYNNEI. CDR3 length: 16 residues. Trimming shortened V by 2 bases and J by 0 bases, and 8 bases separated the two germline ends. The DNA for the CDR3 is TGTGCCAGCAGTGAAACGAATCCCTCTGGGGCCAACGTCCTGACTTTC. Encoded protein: CASSETNPSGANVLTF.

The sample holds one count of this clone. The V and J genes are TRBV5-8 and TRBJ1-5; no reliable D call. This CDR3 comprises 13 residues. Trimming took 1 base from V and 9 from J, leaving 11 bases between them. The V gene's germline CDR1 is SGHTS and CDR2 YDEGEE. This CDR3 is CASSLNLLRPQHF. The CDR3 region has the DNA TGTGCCAGCAGCTTGAACCTTCTCCGGCCCCAGCATTTT.

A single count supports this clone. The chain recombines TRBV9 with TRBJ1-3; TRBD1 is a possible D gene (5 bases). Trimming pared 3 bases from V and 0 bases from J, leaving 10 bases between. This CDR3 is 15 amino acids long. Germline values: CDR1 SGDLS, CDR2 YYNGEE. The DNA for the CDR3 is TGTGCCAGCAGCGACCAGGGCTCCTCTGGAAACACCATATATTTT. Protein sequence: CASSDQGSSGNTIYF. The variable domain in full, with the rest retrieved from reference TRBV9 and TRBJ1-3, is DSGVTQTPKHLITATGQRVTLRCSPRSGDLSVYWYQQSLDQGLQFLIQYYNGEERAKGNILERFSAQQFPDLHSELNLSSLELGDSALYFCASSDQGSSGNTIYFGEGSWLTVV.

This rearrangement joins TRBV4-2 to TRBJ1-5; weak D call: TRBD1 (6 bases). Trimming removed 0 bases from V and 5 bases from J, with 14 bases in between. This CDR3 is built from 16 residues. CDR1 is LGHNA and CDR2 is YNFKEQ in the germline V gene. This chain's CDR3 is CASSQDIRGADQPQHF. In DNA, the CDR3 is TGTGCCAGCAGCCAAGATATTCGGGGGGCCGATCAGCCCCAGCATTTT.

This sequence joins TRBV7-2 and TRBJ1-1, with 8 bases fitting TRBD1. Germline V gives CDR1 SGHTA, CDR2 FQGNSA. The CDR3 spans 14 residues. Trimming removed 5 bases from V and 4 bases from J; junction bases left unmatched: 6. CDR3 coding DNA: TGTGCCAGCAGCATACAGGGGGTGAGCACTGAAGCTTTCTTT. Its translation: CASSIQGVSTEAFF. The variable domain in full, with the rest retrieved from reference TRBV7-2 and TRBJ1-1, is GAGVSQSPSNKVTEKGKDVELRCDPISGHTALYWYRQSLGQGLEFLIYFQGNSAPDKSGLPSDRFSAERTGGSVSTLTIQRTQQEDSAVYLCASSIQGVSTEAFFGQGTRLTVV.

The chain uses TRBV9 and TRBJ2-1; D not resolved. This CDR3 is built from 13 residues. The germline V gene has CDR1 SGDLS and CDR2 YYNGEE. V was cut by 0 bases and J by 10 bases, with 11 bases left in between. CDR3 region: CASSVEPEWEQFF. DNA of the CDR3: TGTGCCAGCAGCGTAGAGCCAGAGTGGGAGCAGTTCTTC.

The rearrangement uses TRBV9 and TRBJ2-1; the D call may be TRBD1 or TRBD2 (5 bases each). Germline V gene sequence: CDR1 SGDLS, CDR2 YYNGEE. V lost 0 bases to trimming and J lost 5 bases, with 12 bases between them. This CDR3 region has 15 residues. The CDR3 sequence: CASSVGGGPNNEQFF. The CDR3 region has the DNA TGTGCCAGCAGCGTAGGGGGCGGGCCCAACAATGAGCAGTTCTTC.

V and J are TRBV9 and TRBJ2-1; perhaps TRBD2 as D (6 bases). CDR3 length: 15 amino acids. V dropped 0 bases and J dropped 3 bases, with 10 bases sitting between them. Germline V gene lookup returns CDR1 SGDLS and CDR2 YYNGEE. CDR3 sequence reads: CASSVANSGYNEQFF. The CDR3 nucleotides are TGTGCCAGCAGCGTAGCGAATAGCGGCTACAATGAGCAGTTCTTC.

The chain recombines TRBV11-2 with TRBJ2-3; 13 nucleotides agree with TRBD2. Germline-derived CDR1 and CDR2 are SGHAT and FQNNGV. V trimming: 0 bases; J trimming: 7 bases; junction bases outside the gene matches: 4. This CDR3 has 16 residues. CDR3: CASSLDELAGGNTQYF. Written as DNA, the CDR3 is TGTGCCAGCAGCTTAGATGAACTAGCGGGAGGGAATACGCAGTATTTT.

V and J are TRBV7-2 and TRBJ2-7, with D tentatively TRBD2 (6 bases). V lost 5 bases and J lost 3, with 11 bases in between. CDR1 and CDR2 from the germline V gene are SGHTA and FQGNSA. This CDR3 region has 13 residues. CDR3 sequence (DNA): TGTGCCAGCAGCAGGGACTGGAACTACGAGCAGTACTTC. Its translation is CASSRDWNYEQYF.

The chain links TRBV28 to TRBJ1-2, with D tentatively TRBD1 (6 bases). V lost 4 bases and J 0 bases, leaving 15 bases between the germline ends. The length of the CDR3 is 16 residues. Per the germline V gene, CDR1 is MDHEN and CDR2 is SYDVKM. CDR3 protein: CASSSSPGVPNYGYTF. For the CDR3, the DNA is TGTGCCAGCAGTTCGTCCCCAGGGGTTCCTAACTATGGCTACACCTTC.

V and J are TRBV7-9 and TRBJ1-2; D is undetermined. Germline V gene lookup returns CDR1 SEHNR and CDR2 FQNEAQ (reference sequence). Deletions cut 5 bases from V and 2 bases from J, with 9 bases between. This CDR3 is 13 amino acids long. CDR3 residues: CASSETRNYGYTF. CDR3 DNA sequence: TGTGCCAGCAGCGAGACACGGAACTATGGCTACACCTTC.

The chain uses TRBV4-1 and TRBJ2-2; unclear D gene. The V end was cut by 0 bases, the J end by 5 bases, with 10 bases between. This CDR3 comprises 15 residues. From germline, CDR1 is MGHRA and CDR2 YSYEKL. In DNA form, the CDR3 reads TGCGCCAGCAGCCAAGAGAGTCAGAGGACCGGGGAGCTGTTTTTT. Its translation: CASSQESQRTGELFF.